The sequence of this T cell receptor beta chain was determined in a study of blood T cell repertoires in COVID-19. On the study more broadly: The samples span acute and convalescent COVID-19 from the United States, Italy and Spain. In each case, the material was cDNA or gDNA derived from T cells, B-cell-depleted T cells, or PBMCs.

Germline V gene data show CDR1 as KGHSH and CDR2 as LQKENI. This CDR3 is built from 12 residues. Unmatched junction bases numbered 2, after V lost 3 bases and J lost 7 bases. In the source study's methods: Amplified reference gene primers provided the basis for estimating nucleated cell counts. Assay used: immunoSEQ multiplex PCR; TCRdb lists only in-frame clones, some missing. The DNA was the basis for D and trimming; V, J and clone size are from that table. The table lists 150,000 to 180,000 clones, around 83% of them singletons, with less than 30% in the top ten. The chain has TRBV18 and TRBJ1-1, with 7 bases that match TRBD1. This sequence was found in a woman aged 55-69 years with acute or convalescent COVID-19. Sequencing input: peripheral blood. CDR3 loop: CASSPGQREAFF. Written as DNA, the CDR3 is TGTGCCAGCTCACCGGGACAGCGTGAAGCTTTCTTT.